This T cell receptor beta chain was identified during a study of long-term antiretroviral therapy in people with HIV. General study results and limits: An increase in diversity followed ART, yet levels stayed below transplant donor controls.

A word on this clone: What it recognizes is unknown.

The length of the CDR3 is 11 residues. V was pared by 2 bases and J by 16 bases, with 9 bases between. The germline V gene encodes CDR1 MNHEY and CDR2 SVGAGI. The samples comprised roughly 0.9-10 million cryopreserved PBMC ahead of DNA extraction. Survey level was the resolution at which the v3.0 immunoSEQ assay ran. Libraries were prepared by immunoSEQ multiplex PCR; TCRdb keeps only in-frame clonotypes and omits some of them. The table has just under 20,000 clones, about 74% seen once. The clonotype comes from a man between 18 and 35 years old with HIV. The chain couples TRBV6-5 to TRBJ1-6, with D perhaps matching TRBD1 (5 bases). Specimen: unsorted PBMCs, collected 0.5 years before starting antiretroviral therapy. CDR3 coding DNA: TGTGCCAGCAGTTACGGGAGGGGACTCCACTTT. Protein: CASSYGRGLHF.